The 19 T cell receptor beta chains listed next were all sequenced from one sample in a study of vaccination and CD4 T cells after COVID-19. TCRdb independently ran MiXCR on the PCR reads; one entry per CDR3 protein. The sample has 20,000 to 25,000 distinct CDR3 sequences; around three fifths are singletons. The material was CD4+ T cells from blood, obtained before SARS-CoV-2 vaccination. The source is a human donor who had recovered from COVID-19.

The chain uses TRBV20-1 and TRBJ1-1, with a possible D match to TRBD1 (5 bases). The V end lost 5 bases, the J end lost 4 bases, and 20 bases lay between the germline ends. Germline values: CDR1 DFQATT, CDR2 SNEGSKA (reference sequence). The CDR3 totals 15 residues. This CDR3 reads CSAGAAGVGRTEAFF. The CDR3 DNA sequence: TGCAGTGCTGGAGCGGCGGGGGTCGGGCGCACTGAAGCTTTCTTT.

This clonotype was detected once. The J gene is TRBJ1-2, the V gene TRBV6-1; D possibly corresponds to TRBD1 (5 bases). Germline V CDR1 and CDR2: MNHNS, SASEGT. The CDR3 length is 14 residues. V dropped 8 bases and J dropped 0 bases, with 13 bases sitting between them. CDR3 bases: TGTGCCAGCTCCCGGGTAGGGGCTAACTATGGCTACACCTTC. Translation: CASSRVGANYGYTF.

This clonotype has more than one count but fewer than ten. Here the CDR3 reads CSARTSGRAADTQYF. Here the CDR3 DNA reads TGCAGTGCTCGGACTAGCGGGAGGGCTGCAGATACGCAGTATTTT. The chain links TRBV20-1 to TRBJ2-3; 15 nucleotides align to TRBD2. This CDR3 contains 15 residues. The germline V gene has CDR1 DFQATT and CDR2 SNEGSKA (reference sequence). The trim removed 5 bases at V and 4 bases at J, leaving 4 bases unmatched.

V usage is TRBV4-1 and J usage is TRBJ1-1, with unresolved D. The germline V gene encodes CDR1 MGHRA and CDR2 YSYEKL. V was clipped by 6 bases and J by 0 bases, with 14 bases between them. The CDR3 loop spans 15 amino acids. CDR3 nucleotide sequence: TGCGCCAGCAGGGACCCCCACAACCTGAACACTGAAGCTTTCTTT. Its protein product is CASRDPHNLNTEAFF.

CDR3 sequence: CASSPGSRGWTDTQYF. DNA of the CDR3: TGTGCCAGCAGTCCTGGTTCCAGGGGTTGGACAGATACGCAGTATTTT. The chain has TRBV27 and TRBJ2-3, with a possible D match to TRBD1 (6 bases). The CDR3 length is 16 residues. The germline gives CDR1 MNHEY, CDR2 SMNVEV (reference sequence). Trimming took 5 bases from V and 3 from J, leaving 18 bases between them.

The CDR3 region has the DNA TGTGCCAGCAGCTTAGGAGGGGGCACGTACATTCAGTACTTC. This translates into CASSLGGGTYIQYF. The J gene is TRBJ2-4, the V gene TRBV7-2; 7 bases align to TRBD1. V lost 1 base to trimming and J lost 8 bases; unmatched junction nucleotides: 5. Germline V gene data show CDR1 as SGHTA and CDR2 as FQGNSA. This CDR3 spans 14 amino acids.

The CDR3: CSARDLRSGQPQHF. The CDR3 DNA follows: TGCAGTGCTAGAGATCTGAGGAGTGGACAGCCCCAGCATTTT. V usage is TRBV20-1 and J usage is TRBJ1-5; no clear D. V was clipped by 0 bases and J by 7 bases, with 13 bases between them. The CDR3 is 14 amino acids. Germline V gives CDR1 DFQATT, CDR2 SNEGSKA (reference sequence).

This chain links TRBV5-6 with TRBJ1-2; D is unclear. The CDR3 totals 16 residues. Trimming left V 2 bases short and J 0 bases short, with 14 bases between. Germline lookup yields CDR1 SGHDT and CDR2 YYEEEE. The CDR3 bases are TGTGCCAGCAGCTTTAGGATGGGTCCTACTAACTATGGCTACACCTTC. It translates to CASSFRMGPTNYGYTF.

The CDR3 loop is CASLRGPIYGYTF. In DNA, the CDR3 is TGTGCCAGTCTCCGGGGGCCCATTTATGGCTACACCTTC. The chain has TRBV28 and TRBJ1-2; TRBD1 might be the D (6 bases). The V end lost 9 bases, the J end lost 5 bases, and 16 bases lay between the germline ends. Germline values: CDR1 MDHEN, CDR2 SYDVKM. The CDR3 runs to 13 residues.

The chain recombines TRBV19 with TRBJ2-3, with D perhaps TRBD1 (6 bases). Trimming shortened V by 1 base and J by 2 bases, and 10 bases separated the two germline ends. CDR1 LNHDA and CDR2 SQIVND come from the germline V gene (reference sequence). The CDR3 loop spans 15 amino acids. The CDR3 loop is CASSIARGVTDTQYF. DNA for the CDR3: TGTGCCAGTAGTATAGCCAGGGGAGTCACAGATACGCAGTATTTT.

This clonotype was recorded once. The chain couples TRBV10-3 to TRBJ2-1, with 10 bases fitting TRBD2. V was pared by 7 bases and J by 7 bases, with 7 bases of the junction left unmatched. Germline assignment: CDR1 ENHRY and CDR2 SYGVKD. The CDR3 runs 14 residues. The CDR3 region has the DNA TGTGCCATCACCGGGACTAGCGAGGGAAATGAGCAGTTCTTC. Protein product: CAITGTSEGNEQFF.

The chain is built from TRBV5-1 and TRBJ2-5, with D uncertain. Germline V gives CDR1 SGHRS, CDR2 YFSETQ. There are 13 residues in the CDR3. Trimming took off 2 bases at V and 2 bases at J, with 7 bases between the two ends. For the CDR3, the DNA is TGCGCCAGCAGCTTCGGTCAACAAGAGACCCAGTACTTC. This sequence encodes CASSFGQQETQYF.

The chain links TRBV7-2 to TRBJ2-1; no clear D gene. V was shortened by 5 bases and J by 5 bases, with 10 bases between the two germline ends. The CDR3 has 13 amino acids. Germline values: CDR1 SGHTA, CDR2 FQGNSA. In nucleotides, the CDR3 is TGTGCCAGCAGCCAACCTCAGGACAATGAGCAGTTCTTC. This gives the protein CASSQPQDNEQFF. The whole variable domain, filled in from reference TRBV7-2 and TRBJ2-1, reads GAGVSQSPSNKVTEKGKDVELRCDPISGHTALYWYRQSLGQGLEFLIYFQGNSAPDKSGLPSDRFSAERTGGSVSTLTIQRTQQEDSAVYLCASSQPQDNEQFFGPGTRLTVL.

CDR3 region: CASSLDYNSPLHF. For the CDR3, the DNA is TGTGCCAGCAGTTTAGACTATAATTCACCCCTCCACTTT. The chain combines TRBV28 with TRBJ1-6, with unresolved D. This CDR3 spans 13 amino acids. From germline, CDR1 is MDHEN and CDR2 SYDVKM. Trimming cost V 2 bases and J 3 bases, with 2 bases left between them.

The chain recombines TRBV4-1 with TRBJ1-5; 7 bases map to TRBD1. Trimming removed 0 bases from V and 6 bases from J; junction bases left unmatched: 5. CDR1 is MGHRA, CDR2 YSYEKL, per germline. The CDR3 extends over 15 amino acids. The CDR3 loop is CASSQDQQGGQPQHF. The CDR3 DNA reads TGCGCCAGCAGCCAAGATCAGCAGGGGGGTCAGCCCCAGCATTTT.

This clonotype was detected a few times. The V call is TRBV5-1, the J call TRBJ1-2; a weak D match, TRBD1 (6 bases). V lost 4 bases, J lost 6 bases, and 16 bases lay in between. Germline CDR1 is SGHRS and CDR2 is YFSETQ. The CDR3 extends over 14 amino acids. CDR3 coding DNA: TGCGCCAGCAGCCTAGGGGGGCTCAGGGATGGCTACACCTTC. This encodes CASSLGGLRDGYTF.

This clonotype was recorded a few times. The chain uses TRBV6-5 and TRBJ1-5; 10 bases agree with TRBD1. From germline, CDR1 is MNHEY and CDR2 SVGAGI. The CDR3 extends over 19 amino acids. The ends lost 4 bases at V and 0 bases at J; junction bases unmatched: 12. In DNA, the CDR3 is TGTGCCAGCAGTTTCCCGAAGGGACAGGGGACTTATAGCAATCAGCCCCAGCATTTT. Protein sequence: CASSFPKGQGTYSNQPQHF.

There are a few counts of this clonotype. This chain connects TRBV10-3 to TRBJ2-7; D might be TRBD1 (6 bases). V lost 6 bases and J lost 5, with 11 bases in between. The CDR3 loop spans 12 amino acids. Germline V gives CDR1 ENHRY, CDR2 SYGVKD. CDR3 in amino acids: CAISVQGDEQYF. DNA of the CDR3: TGTGCCATCAGCGTACAGGGCGACGAGCAGTACTTC.

This rearrangement joins TRBV21-1 to TRBJ1-1; TRBD1, as called in the table, went unchecked against the DNA. TRBV21-1 is recorded as a pseudogene. There are 12 residues in the CDR3. The CDR3 DNA follows: TGTGCCAGCAGCAGCCGGGACGGTGAAGCTTTCTTT. Its protein product is CASSSRDGEAFF.